These T cell receptor beta chains were read from a single sample in a study of T cells in Graves' hyperthyroidism and ophthalmopathy. Via MiXCR, TCRdb re-called the multiplex PCR reads, giving one row per CDR3 protein. The data hold roughly 600,000 distinct CDR3 sequences, with about 14% observed a single time. Sequenced: blood. These receptor sequences come from a woman aged 45-59 years with Graves' ophthalmopathy. Each CDR3 is given with its conserved first and last residue. D genes are given only for firm matches. Expanded clones are given a class, and other clones once, few, many or no size at all.

V	D	J	size	DNA	CDR3
TRBV5-1	-	TRBJ2-1	many	TGCGCCAGCAGCTTGATGGGCGGCAATGAGCAGTTCTTC	CASSLMGGNEQFF
TRBV18	-	TRBJ1-5	many	TGTGCCAGCTCACCTTGGGGGCGTCAGCCCCAGCATTTT	CASSPWGRQPQHF
TRBV7-9	TRBD1	TRBJ2-7	many	TGTGCCAGCAGCTTACCGGGACAGGGTACCTACGAGCAGTACTTC	CASSLPGQGTYEQYF
TRBV25-1	-	TRBJ2-1	-	TGTGCCAGTCGGACCCCCATCGAGCAGTTCTTC	CASRTPIEQFF
TRBV4-3	TRBD2	TRBJ2-5	many	TGCGCCAGCAGCCAGGGACTAGCGGGAGGGGATTTGTACTTC	CASSQGLAGGDLYF
TRBV18	-	TRBJ1-1	many	TGTGCCAGCTCACCAGCAGGGACCTCCTTTTCTGAAGCTTTCTTT	CASSPAGTSFSEAFF
TRBV7-9	-	TRBJ2-5	-	TGTGCCAGCAGCCCGGACGGACAAGAGACCCAGTACTTC	CASSPDGQETQYF
TRBV2	-	TRBJ2-5	many	TGTGCCAGCAGTGAACAGGGATTCCCTCAAGAGACCCAGTACTTC	CASSEQGFPQETQYF
TRBV27	-	TRBJ1-1	many	TGTGCCAGCAGTTCGCCTAGTTTGTCTGAAGCTTTCTTT	CASSSPSLSEAFF
TRBV28	TRBD2	TRBJ2-1	-	TGTGCCAGCAGTTATAGCGGGAGTTTGTACAATGAGCAGTTCTTC	CASSYSGSLYNEQFF
TRBV5-1	-	TRBJ2-2	once	TGCGCCAGCAGCTTGGAGAGGGCGGACACCGGGGAGCTGTTTTTT	CASSLERADTGELFF
TRBV7-2	-	TRBJ2-7	many	TGTGCCAGCAGCTTAGTGCAGGGGAAGGTACTGGAGCAGTACTTC	CASSLVQGKVLEQYF
TRBV29-1	-	TRBJ2-3	many	TGCAGCGTTGACGGGGGATCAGAGCGTTGGGATACGCAGTATTTT	CSVDGGSERWDTQYF
TRBV7-9	-	TRBJ2-2	many	TGTGCCAGCAGCTCGGCCAGGGGCATCATGGGCACCGGGGAGCTGTTTTTT	CASSSARGIMGTGELFF
TRBV19	-	TRBJ2-5	many	TGTGCCAGTAGTATGGCAGGTTTGCAAGAGACCCAGTACTTC	CASSMAGLQETQYF
TRBV11-2	-	TRBJ1-4	many	TGTGCCAGCAGCTTAACAGGGGAAAAACTGTTTTTT	CASSLTGEKLFF